These T cell receptor beta chains were read from a single sample in a study of blood T cell repertoires in COVID-19. This table comes from immunoSEQ multiplex PCR, and its TCRdb copy is limited to in-frame clones, with some not included. Here the sample spans approximately 400,000 clones, around 87% being singletons. Sequencing was carried out using PBMCs or T cells enriched from blood (not recorded which). The receptors were sampled from a man under 40 who had recovered from COVID-19. Each CDR3 is given with its conserved first and last residue. D genes are given only for firm matches. For some rows the clone size is stated as once, few or many, or as a class when expanded; others skip it.

j_gene: TRBJ2-3; d_gene: TRBD2; abundance: -; v_gene: TRBV9; CDR3aa: CASSVSASGGTDTQYF; CDR3nt: TGTGCCAGCAGCGTTTCAGCTAGCGGGGGGACAGATACGCAGTATTTT
j_gene: TRBJ2-1; d_gene: -; abundance: once; v_gene: TRBV19; CDR3aa: CASSATETQDEQFF; CDR3nt: TGTGCCAGTAGCGCCACCGAGACGCAGGATGAGCAGTTCTTC
j_gene: TRBJ1-5; d_gene: -; abundance: -; v_gene: TRBV19; CDR3aa: CASSIAREGSQPQHF; CDR3nt: TGTGCCAGTAGTATAGCCCGGGAGGGCAGTCAGCCCCAGCATTTT
j_gene: TRBJ1-3; d_gene: TRBD1; abundance: -; v_gene: TRBV7-2; CDR3aa: CASSSQGVLSGNTIYF; CDR3nt: TGTGCCAGCAGCTCACAGGGGGTCCTCTCTGGAAACACCATATATTTT
j_gene: TRBJ1-2; d_gene: -; abundance: -; v_gene: TRBV14; CDR3aa: CASSQWGVNYGYTF; CDR3nt: TGTGCCAGCAGCCAGTGGGGAGTTAACTATGGCTACACCTTC
j_gene: TRBJ2-7; d_gene: TRBD2; abundance: -; v_gene: TRBV11-3; CDR3aa: CASSFRTSGGQYEQYF; CDR3nt: TGTGCCAGCAGCTTTCGAACTAGCGGGGGGCAATACGAGCAGTACTTC
j_gene: TRBJ1-2; d_gene: TRBD1; abundance: few; v_gene: TRBV6-5; CDR3aa: CASNLDRGVAYGYTF; CDR3nt: TGTGCCAGCAACTTGGACAGGGGGGTGGCCTATGGCTACACCTTC
j_gene: TRBJ2-7; d_gene: -; abundance: -; v_gene: TRBV6-6; CDR3aa: CASSPGTRGYEQYF; CDR3nt: TGTGCCAGCAGCCCCGGGACAAGAGGCTACGAGCAGTACTTC
j_gene: TRBJ1-3; d_gene: -; abundance: -; v_gene: TRBV28; CDR3aa: CASSLEDARAGNTIYF; CDR3nt: TGTGCCAGCAGTTTAGAGGATGCGCGGGCTGGAAACACCATATATTTT
j_gene: TRBJ1-1; d_gene: TRBD1; abundance: -; v_gene: TRBV27; CDR3aa: CASTGQGNTEAFF; CDR3nt: TGTGCCAGCACTGGACAGGGGAACACTGAAGCTTTCTTT
j_gene: TRBJ2-5; d_gene: TRBD1; abundance: -; v_gene: TRBV7-2; CDR3aa: CASSSQTGRETQYF; CDR3nt: TGTGCCAGCAGCTCCCAGACAGGGCGAGAGACCCAGTACTTC
j_gene: TRBJ2-3; d_gene: -; abundance: -; v_gene: TRBV6-2/TRBV6-3; CDR3aa: CASSYVRDPDAQPGEDTQYF; CDR3nt: TGTGCCAGCAGTTACGTCCGGGACCCAGACGCACAACCGGGGGAAGATACGCAGTATTTT
j_gene: TRBJ1-1; d_gene: TRBD1; abundance: -; v_gene: TRBV9; CDR3aa: CASSPGSGTVMNTEAFF; CDR3nt: TGTGCCAGCAGCCCAGGCTCCGGGACAGTTATGAACACTGAAGCTTTCTTT
j_gene: TRBJ2-5; d_gene: -; abundance: -; v_gene: TRBV6-5; CDR3aa: CASKMALQETQYF; CDR3nt: TGTGCCAGCAAGATGGCCCTCCAAGAGACCCAGTACTTC
j_gene: TRBJ2-4; d_gene: TRBD2; abundance: -; v_gene: TRBV4-1; CDR3aa: CASSQRGLAGYIQYF; CDR3nt: TGCGCCAGCAGCCAGAGGGGACTAGCGGGGTACATTCAGTACTTC
j_gene: TRBJ2-7; d_gene: TRBD1; abundance: -; v_gene: TRBV24-1; CDR3aa: CATSEPTGTHEQYF; CDR3nt: TGTGCCACCAGTGAACCGACAGGGACCCACGAGCAGTACTTC
j_gene: TRBJ2-1; d_gene: -; abundance: -; v_gene: TRBV11-1; CDR3aa: CASSLDLGFDEQFF; CDR3nt: TGTGCCAGCAGCTTAGATCTCGGGTTCGATGAGCAGTTCTTC
j_gene: TRBJ2-3; d_gene: -; abundance: -; v_gene: TRBV25-1; CDR3aa: CASRTGISSTDTQYF; CDR3nt: TGTGCCAGCAGGACAGGTATTTCTAGCACAGATACGCAGTATTTT
j_gene: TRBJ2-7; d_gene: -; abundance: -; v_gene: TRBV4-1; CDR3aa: CASSTPRGAITYEQYF; CDR3nt: TGCGCCAGCAGCACACCACGGGGTGCGATTACCTACGAGCAGTACTTC
j_gene: TRBJ1-5; d_gene: TRBD1; abundance: -; v_gene: TRBV2; CDR3aa: CASNRDRGLNQPQHF; CDR3nt: TGTGCCAGCAACCGGGACAGGGGGCTCAATCAGCCCCAGCATTTT
j_gene: TRBJ1-1; d_gene: TRBD1; abundance: few; v_gene: TRBV7-2; CDR3aa: CASSSQGVAPFF; CDR3nt: TGTGCCAGCAGCTCCCAGGGGGTAGCTCCATTCTTT
j_gene: TRBJ1-3; d_gene: TRBD1; abundance: few; v_gene: TRBV10-3; CDR3aa: CAISPSTGPSGNTIYF; CDR3nt: TGTGCCATCAGTCCTTCGACAGGGCCATCTGGAAACACCATATATTTT
j_gene: TRBJ1-4; d_gene: TRBD1; abundance: -; v_gene: TRBV19; CDR3aa: CASSEQGYEKLFF; CDR3nt: TGTGCCAGTAGTGAACAGGGGTATGAAAAACTGTTTTTT
j_gene: TRBJ1-4; d_gene: -; abundance: -; v_gene: TRBV30; CDR3aa: CAWSLHGGSEKLFF; CDR3nt: TGTGCCTGGAGTCTTCATGGGGGGAGTGAAAAACTGTTTTTT
j_gene: TRBJ1-1; d_gene: -; abundance: -; v_gene: TRBV7-6; CDR3aa: CASSRVSGTEAFF; CDR3nt: TGTGCCAGCAGCCGAGTTTCAGGAACTGAAGCTTTCTTT
j_gene: TRBJ2-5; d_gene: -; abundance: -; v_gene: TRBV7-9; CDR3aa: CASRTHGGETQYF; CDR3nt: TGTGCCAGCAGAACGCACGGCGGAGAGACCCAGTACTTC